One and the same sample provided the 30 T cell receptor delta chains below, sequenced in a study of γδ T cells in repeated Plasmodium falciparum infection. Gammadelta T cells were flow-sorted from PBMC into Vgamma9/Vdelta2+ and Vdelta2-negative populations for bulk analysis. TCRdb reanalysed the multiplex PCR reads with CATT. The sample lists under 50,000 delta-chain clones, 1.5% to 2% occurring once. Sequences were obtained from gamma-delta T cells from blood. Receptor source: a pool of human donors (malaria-infected and uninfected, not separated).

The chain couples TRDV1 to TRDJ1; 9 bases line up with TRDD2. The J gene, not given by TCRdb, was assigned here from a germline match of the nucleotide sequence. Germline CDR1 TSWWSYY, CDR2 QGS. The V gene end was trimmed by 9 bases and the J gene end by 9 bases; junction bases not matched to a gene: 35. The CDR3 extends over 21 amino acids. CDR3 protein: CALRVLPTIITGGYATDELIF. The CDR3 bases are TGTGCTCTGCGGGTCCTTCCTACGATAATAACTGGTGGATACGCAACTGATGAACTCATCTTT.

Points on this clone: The translation of this DNA and the TCRdb protein of a much larger clone differ at residue 5, probably owing to a read error; the protein shown here is translated from the DNA. This chain connects TRDV2 to TRDJ1; D gene ambiguous. TCRdb leaves out the J gene; it was filled in here by matching the DNA to germline. From germline, CDR1 is GEAIGNYY and CDR2 EKD. V shed 2 bases and J shed 0 bases, with 18 bases lying between them. The CDR3 length is 17 residues. CDR3: CACDIVGQPDHTDKLIF. DNA for the CDR3: TGTGCCTGTGACATCGTGGGACAGCCAGACCACACCGATAAACTCATCTTT.

This clone was observed a few times. The TCRdb record carries a much larger clone's protein, which differs from this DNA's translation at residue 4; a read error is the likely cause, and the protein listed here is the DNA translation. The CDR3 DNA sequence: TGTGCTCTTAGGCCTCGACGGTGGGGAATCGAGGGACTCATCTTT. This sequence encodes CALRPRRWGIEGLIF. The chain links TRDV1 to TRDJ1, with TRDD3 as a possible D gene (5 bases). The CDR3 has 15 residues. Germline V CDR1 and CDR2: TSWWSYY, QGS. Trimming left V 8 bases short and J 10 bases short, with 26 bases between.

In its sample, this clone was seen a few times. With only one base between it and a far larger clone, this is likely a read error. The same CDR3 also results from other DNA sequences found in this sample. V gene TRDV1 combines with J gene TRDJ1, with D unresolved. Germline CDR1 is TSWWSYY and CDR2 is QGS. Trimming shortened V by 9 bases and J by 8 bases, and 28 bases separated the two germline ends. The CDR3 is made up of 16 amino acids. The CDR3 DNA is TGTGCTCTGGGGTTACTCTCCGCCGCGCCGTCGTTCAAACTCATCTTT. Translating it yields CALGLLSAAPSFKLIF.

This clone was seen repeatedly, ten times or more. The junction departs from germline at one end; a sequencing error may be responsible. Additional DNA sequences in this sample encode the identical CDR3. This chain links TRDV1 with TRDJ1; TRDD3 matches 12 bases. This CDR3 region has 25 residues. Germline V gene lookup returns CDR1 TSWWSYY and CDR2 QGS. The CDR3: CALGELSSGRRTLGDTLLYTDKLIF. CDR3 nucleotide sequence: TGTGCTCTTGGTGAACTTTCCTCCGGTCGTCGAACTCTGGGGGATACGCTCCTGTACACCGATAAACTCATCTTT.

With respect to this clone: Translating this DNA gives a protein that differs at residue 18 from the TCRdb one, which belongs to a much larger clone; a read error is likely, and the protein shown is this translation. This chain joins TRDV1 and TRDJ1, with D perhaps TRDD2 (5 bases). This CDR3 spans 22 amino acids. The germline V gene has CDR1 TSWWSYY and CDR2 QGS. The CDR3: CALGKSPSVGPNKTKYTGKLIF. CDR3 nucleotide sequence: TGTGCTCTTGGGAAATCCCCTTCGGTGGGACCGAATAAGACTAAGTACACCGGTAAACTCATCTTT.

A word on this clone: The protein recorded in TCRdb matches a much larger clone and deviates from this DNA's translation at residue 8, suggesting a read error; the protein here is obtained by translating the DNA. The chain uses TRDV1 and TRDJ1, with 10 bases fitting TRDD3. Trimming took 3 bases from V and 0 from J; bases not matched to a gene: 16. Germline V gene data show CDR1 as TSWWSYY and CDR2 as QGS. The CDR3 has 20 residues. In DNA form, the CDR3 reads TGTGCTCTTGGGGAGCTAGCAGGTCTCGATACTGGGGGATACACCGATAAACTCATCTTT. As protein: CALGELAGLDTGGYTDKLIF.

In the case of this clone: The protein held in TCRdb is that of a much larger clone and does not match this DNA's translation at residue 18, likely because of a read error; the protein shown is translated from the DNA. The J gene is uncalled and the V gene is TRDV1; the table's TRDD3 call for D was not verified on the DNA. CDR3 length: 19 amino acids. Germline CDR1 is TSWWSYY and CDR2 is QGS. CDR3 sequence reads: CALGGLSRSGALYTDKLTF. In nucleotides, the CDR3 is TGTGCTCTTGGGGGACTCTCGAGGTCGGGGGCCCTGTACACCGATAAACTCACCTTT.

As to this clone: The protein held in TCRdb is that of a much larger clone and does not match this DNA's translation at residue 16, likely because of a read error; the protein shown is translated from the DNA. V usage is TRDV1 and J usage is TRDJ1; TRDD2 or TRDD3 may be the D gene (7 bases each). In the absence of a J gene in TCRdb, the DNA was matched to germline to assign it here. This CDR3 comprises 21 residues. V shed 0 bases and J shed 3 bases, with 29 bases lying between them. Per germline, CDR1 TSWWSYY and CDR2 QGS. The CDR3 sequence: CALGELGFPSFLGGYPDKLIF. In DNA form, the CDR3 reads TGTGCTCTTGGGGAACTAGGGTTTCCTTCCTTCCTGGGGGGTTACCCCGATAAACTCATCTTT.

This clone appeared a single time. The junction and the germline gene differ at one end; a read error may be behind it. The chain uses TRDV1 and TRDJ1, with a weak D call TRDD3 (6 bases). TCRdb carries no J gene annotation; the J gene was assigned here by matching the DNA with germline. Germline V gene sequence: CDR1 TSWWSYY, CDR2 QGS. The CDR3 is 13 residues long. In nucleotides, the CDR3 is TGCTCTGGGGAACCGGATCCTTTGCTGAAACTCATCTTT. It translates to CSGEPDPLLKLIF.

The table lists this clone with many counts. TCRdb's protein and the translated DNA diverge at residue 20; the protein reported here is the translation of the DNA. The chain joins TRDV1 to TRDJ1; TRDD3 matches at 12 bases. CDR1 TSWWSYY and CDR2 QGS come from the germline V gene. The CDR3 extends over 22 amino acids. CDR3 loop: CALGGRAPPNWGIPFNTDKPIF. The CDR3 nucleotides read TGTGCTCTTGGGGGAAGAGCACCCCCTAACTGGGGGATACCCTTCAACACCGATAAACCCATCTTT.

This clone showed up just a few times. TCRdb records a much larger clone's protein for this DNA, with a difference at residue 4 that likely arises from a read error; the protein given is the translation of the DNA. The chain links TRDV1 to TRDJ1; 8 nucleotides agree with TRDD3. CDR1 and CDR2 from the germline V gene are TSWWSYY and QGS. The CDR3 extends over 26 amino acids. The CDR3 loop is CALEELCFLSSSLAATGGEYTDKLIF. CDR3 in DNA: TGTGCTCTTGAGGAACTCTGTTTCCTGTCATCTTCCTTAGCGGCTACTGGGGGCGAGTACACCGATAAACTCATCTTT.

This clone was detected a few times. TCRdb attributes to this sequence the protein of a much larger clone, which differs from the DNA translation at residue 10; a read error is likely, and the protein displayed is translated from the DNA. The chain has TRDV1 and TRDJ2; D is perhaps TRDD3 (5 bases). The CDR3 runs 19 residues. Deletions cut 5 bases from V and 0 bases from J, with 22 bases between. Germline V gene sequence: CDR1 TSWWSYY, CDR2 QGS. In nucleotides, the CDR3 is TGTGCTCTTGGGCAAACGATAAGGGGGGTACCATCTTTGACAGCACAACTCTTCTTT. As protein: CALGQTIRGVPSLTAQLFF.

This clone ranks as large (0.1 to 1%). The sample carries other DNA sequences with the same CDR3. The chain links TRDV1 to TRDJ1; D gene uncertain. The CDR3 is 16 amino acids. Germline CDR1 is TSWWSYY and CDR2 is QGS. The ends were cut back, 8 bases at V and 3 bases at J, with 22 bases in the middle. The CDR3 sequence is CALLTATRSSADKLIF. The CDR3 region has the DNA TGTGCTCTTCTGACCGCAACAAGGAGTTCGGCCGATAAACTCATCTTT.

The table lists this clone with a few counts. This sequence is one base from a far larger clone and is likely a read error. Other DNA variants within this sample encode the same CDR3. V is TRDV1 and J is TRDJ1; tentatively, D is TRDD2 (5 bases). No J gene is reported in TCRdb; it was inferred here by comparing the DNA with germline. CDR1 TSWWSYY and CDR2 QGS come from the germline V gene. Trimming took off 0 bases at V and 3 bases at J, with 26 bases between the two ends. The CDR3 sequence is 20 residues long. The CDR3 sequence is CALGELPTFLSTPFADKLIF. The CDR3 nucleotides are TGTGCTCTTGGGGAACTTCCCACGTTCTTGAGTACCCCCTTCGCCGATAAACTCATCTTT.

This clone came up a few times. This likely traces to a read error, being one base from a far larger clone. Other DNA sequences from this sample encode an identical CDR3 as well. The J gene is TRDJ1, the V gene TRDV1, with 7 bases identical to TRDD3. TCRdb gives no J gene; it was assigned here by matching the DNA to germline. The J segment lost 4 bases and the V segment lost 2 bases, leaving 25 bases of the junction unmatched. This CDR3 contains 21 residues. Germline V gives CDR1 TSWWSYY, CDR2 QGS. This chain's CDR3 is CALGENGYWGNRAFWHDKLIF. CDR3 sequence (DNA): TGTGCTCTTGGGGAAAACGGGTACTGGGGAAATCGGGCCTTTTGGCACGATAAACTCATCTTT.

In its sample, this clone was seen many times. Within the sample, other DNA sequences also encode this same CDR3. The chain links TRDV2 to TRDJ1, with D perhaps TRDD3 (6 bases). The germline CDR1 and CDR2 sequences are GEAIGNYY and EKD. The CDR3 spans 16 residues. V lost 1 base and J 0 bases, leaving 14 bases between the germline ends. Here the CDR3 DNA reads TGTGCCTGTGACACGCTTGGGGGGCGTTACACCGATAAACTCATCTTT. This encodes CACDTLGGRYTDKLIF.

This clone showed up many times. V usage is TRDV2 and J usage is TRDJ3; TRDD3 aligns across 7 bases. Germline V gene data show CDR1 as GEAIGNYY and CDR2 as EKD. J was trimmed by 1 base and V by 0 bases; bases with no gene match: 5. The CDR3 consists of 18 residues. Here the CDR3 DNA reads TGTGCCTGTGACACCGGCTGGGGGGAATCCTGGGACACCCGACAGATGTTTTTC. It codes for CACDTGWGESWDTRQMFF.

As to this clone: This likely stems from a read error, as it lies one base from a far larger clone. This sample includes further DNA sequences coding for the same CDR3. The gene calls are TRDV2 and TRDJ1; the match to TRDD3 covers 10 bases. The J gene was not available in TCRdb and was assigned here by matching the DNA to germline segments. The germline V gene has CDR1 GEAIGNYY and CDR2 EKD. The CDR3 extends over 17 amino acids. The DNA for the CDR3 is TGTGCCTGTGACACCCTGGGGGATAGGAACCTCACCGACAAACTCATCTTT. Its translation is CACDTLGDRNLTDKLIF.

Comment on this clone: For this DNA, TCRdb reports the protein of a much larger clone, which diverges at residue 9, most likely from a read error; the protein presented here is translated directly from the DNA. This chain links TRDV1 with TRDJ1; D perhaps matches TRDD3 (6 bases). The germline gives CDR1 TSWWSYY, CDR2 QGS. V gave up 3 bases and J gave up 10 bases, with 45 bases separating them. The CDR3 is made up of 23 amino acids. The CDR3 protein is CALGDSTFDGIRNGWGPTGGLIF. As DNA, the CDR3 is TGTGCTCTTGGGGACTCGACCTTCGACGGCATACGAAACGGCTGGGGCCCGACCGGGGGACTCATCTTT.

This clone was detected only a few times. This DNA's translation differs at residue 14 from TCRdb's protein, which comes from a much larger clone; a read error is likely, and the protein shown is translated from the DNA. V gene TRDV1 combines with J gene TRDJ1, with D possibly TRDD2 on 5 matching bases. The CDR3 extends over 19 amino acids. CDR1 TSWWSYY and CDR2 QGS come from the germline V gene. The V end was cut by 4 bases, the J end by 3 bases, with 27 bases between. CDR3 region: CALGASLLPPTTYADKLIF. The DNA of the CDR3 is TGTGCTCTTGGGGCAAGCCTTCTTCCGCCTACTACGTACGCCGATAAACTCATCTTT.

This clone was recorded many times. The chain carries TRDV2 and TRDJ1; D gene unclear. The J gene was missing in TCRdb and was found by matching the end of the DNA to germline. The CDR3 is 15 residues long. Germline V gene sequence: CDR1 GEAIGNYY, CDR2 EKD. V dropped 0 bases and J dropped 5 bases, with 15 bases sitting between them. CDR3 coding DNA: TGTGCCTGTGACACCTTGGATCCCCTTGGAGATAAACTCATCTTT. This encodes CACDTLDPLGDKLIF.

In its sample, this clone was seen a few times. This likely stems from a read error, as it lies one base from a far larger clone. In the same sample, other DNA sequences code for this CDR3. J gene calling gave no result, while the V gene is TRDV2; the D call of TRDD3 is as the table states it, not checked on the DNA. This CDR3 has 16 amino acids. CDR1 is GEAIGNYY and CDR2 is EKD in the germline V gene. CDR3 sequence: CACDTLTGGYPDKLIF. The CDR3 DNA sequence: TGTGCCTGTGACACCCTTACTGGGGGATACCCCGATAAGCTCATCTTT.

Concerning this clone: TCRdb lists the protein of a much larger clone for this DNA, which differs at residue 22, so this is likely a read error; the protein given here is translated from the DNA itself. V is TRDV1 and J is TRDJ1; 7 bases are a match to TRDD3. CDR1 TSWWSYY and CDR2 QGS come from the germline V gene. Trimming at V came to 4 bases and at J to 9 bases, leaving 47 bases not matched to a gene. CDR3 size: 26 residues. The DNA of the CDR3 is TGTGCTCTTGGGGGGATTAGGTGCATAGCTGCACCAAATGCCGGGGGCGATTTACCTGGGGATAAGGAACTCATCTTT. It is translated as CALGGIRCIAAPNAGGDLPGDKELIF.

Regarding this clone: Possible read error: a much larger clone is one base away. Other DNA sequences in this sample translate to the same CDR3. This sequence joins TRDV1 and TRDJ1; the D gene is possibly TRDD3 (6 bases). Since TCRdb gives no J gene, matching the DNA to germline was used here to assign it. The CDR3 is 24 amino acids. Germline assignment: CDR1 TSWWSYY and CDR2 QGS. The CDR3 coding sequence is TGTGCCCTTGGGGAACTGATTCCCTACTATCAATTCGACTGGAGGATACAGGGCACCGATAAACTCATCTTT. As protein: CALGELIPYYQFDWRIQGTDKLIF.

The sample holds a few counts of this clone. The amino acid sequence in TCRdb belongs to a much larger clone and departs from this DNA's translation at residue 18, likely a sequencing read error; the sequence shown is translated from the DNA. The gene calls are TRDV1 and TRDJ1, with 10 bases identical to TRDD3. TCRdb gives no J gene; it was assigned here by matching the DNA to germline. Germline-derived CDR1 and CDR2 are TSWWSYY and QGS. CDR3 length: 21 residues. The CDR3 DNA is TGTGCTCTTGGGGCAGGAGATTCCTACTTCGGGGGATACGGAGGCACCGATACACTCATCTTT. It specifies CALGAGDSYFGGYGGTDTLIF.

Within the sample, this clone is medium-sized. At the DNA level, this CDR3 is encoded by other sequences in the same sample as well. J is TRDJ2 and V is TRDV1; D call uncertain. With 9 bases removed from V and 4 bases from J, the gap between germline ends came to 9 bases. The germline CDR1 and CDR2 sequences are TSWWSYY and QGS. This CDR3 spans 12 amino acids. CDR3 DNA sequence: TGTGCTCTCGCCGCGGGGACAGCACAACTCTTCTTT. Translation: CALAAGTAQLFF.

Notes on this clone: The protein TCRdb gives is from a much larger clone and does not agree with this DNA's translation at residue 27, likely a read error; the protein shown here comes from the DNA. The V gene call is TRDV1, and the J gene call is absent; the table's D gene call, TRDD3, was not cross checked with the DNA. The CDR3 is 29 residues long. Germline V gives CDR1 TSWWSYY, CDR2 QGS. The DNA for the CDR3 is TGTGCTCTTGGGCCACAGACCGCCGGCCTTCTTCCCACCGTACTGGGGGATACGATTCGCTCCTGGGACACCCGACAGGTGTTTTTC. Translating gives CALGPQTAGLLPTVLGDTIRSWDTRQVFF.

As regards this clone: The TCRdb record carries a much larger clone's protein, which differs from this DNA's translation at residue 10; a read error is the likely cause, and the protein listed here is the DNA translation. The V gene is TRDV1, the J gene TRDJ1, with 10 bases lining up with TRDD3. V shed 4 bases and J 4 bases; nucleotides not matched to a gene: 24. The CDR3 runs 21 residues. The germline gives CDR1 TSWWSYY, CDR2 QGS. DNA for the CDR3: TGTGCTCTTGGGGTCTCCTTCTTCTTCCGACAAGGGGGATACGCGAACGATAAACTCATCTTT. This encodes CALGVSFFFRQGGYANDKLIF.

This clone was counted between two and nine times. The translation of this DNA and the TCRdb protein of a much larger clone differ at residue 17, probably owing to a read error; the protein shown here is translated from the DNA. The chain recombines TRDV1 with TRDJ1; the match to TRDD3 covers 9 bases. J lost 6 bases, V lost 0 bases, and 23 bases had no gene match. Germline values: CDR1 TSWWSYY, CDR2 QGS. The CDR3 is 21 residues long. CDR3 nucleotides: TGTGCTCTTGGGGAACTCATCCCTTTGGGACGCTGTACTGGGGGACCAAATAAACTCATCTTT. It codes for CALGELIPLGRCTGGPNKLIF.